A selection of T cell receptor beta chains follows, all from one sample in a study of shared clonotypes between healthy human individuals. Method: immunoSEQ multiplex PCR; TCRdb's copy keeps in-frame clones and lacks some. The repertoire holds about 660,000 clones, with under 80% as singletons. Input material: memory CD4+ T cells sorted from blood. These TCRs come from a woman under 40 in good health. CDR3s include the opening cysteine and the closing phenylalanine or tryptophan. A D gene is named only where the DNA matches it firmly. Clone sizes are given selectively: once, few, many, or a class where the clone is expanded.

>TRBD1|-|15|TRBV5-1|TRBJ2-5
TGCGCCAGCAGCTTGGCCGACAGGGACCGAGAGACCCAGTACTTC
CASSLADRDRETQYF
>-|-|13|TRBV4-1|TRBJ1-4
TGCGCCAGCAGCAAGACAGTTAATGAAAAACTGTTTTTT
CASSKTVNEKLFF
>-|-|13|TRBV28|TRBJ2-5
TGTGCCAGCCGACTCGGGAGTAGAGAGACCCAGTACTTC
CASRLGSRETQYF
>TRBD2|many|17|TRBV25-1|TRBJ2-3
TGTGCCAGCAGTGAGTCCGGGACTAGCGGGCCCTCAGATACGCAGTATTTT
CASSESGTSGPSDTQYF
>-|-|21|TRBV15|TRBJ2-7
TGTGCCACCAGCAGAGATCCCAGTATCATAGGAGTCGGGGGTGGGGCCTACGAGCAGTACTTC
CATSRDPSIIGVGGGAYEQYF
>TRBD2|-|16|TRBV7-3|TRBJ2-2
TGTGCCAGCAGCACAACTAGCGGGAGGGGCACCGGGGAGCTGTTTTTT
CASSTTSGRGTGELFF
>TRBD2|-|16|TRBV9|TRBJ2-7
TGTGCCAGCAGCGTTAGCGGGAGCGCTAGATCCTACGAGCAGTACTTC
CASSVSGSARSYEQYF
>-|-|15|TRBV9|TRBJ2-3
TGTGCCAGCAGCGCGGGGACCTCATTCACAGATACGCAGTATTTT
CASSAGTSFTDTQYF
>-|many|15|TRBV28|TRBJ1-5
TGTGCCAGCAGTTTGATCCGGACGAGCAATCAGCCCCAGCATTTT
CASSLIRTSNQPQHF
>-|-|17|TRBV2|TRBJ1-5
TGTGCCAGCAGTAGGCGGCCGGGGGTTGTTGGTAATCAGCCCCAGCATTTT
CASSRRPGVVGNQPQHF
>TRBD1|many|15|TRBV15|TRBJ1-4
TGTGCCACCAGCAGTCCGACAGGGGATAATGAAAAACTGTTTTTT
CATSSPTGDNEKLFF
>-|-|14|TRBV10-3|TRBJ2-3
TGTGCCATCAGTGAGGGGTTGAGCACAGATACGCAGTATTTT
CAISEGLSTDTQYF
>-|-|17|TRBV15|TRBJ2-4
TGTGCCACCAGCAGAGATCCCACGGTACTAGCCAAAAACATTCAGTACTTC
CATSRDPTVLAKNIQYF
>-|-|17|TRBV5-6|TRBJ1-5
TGTGCCAGCAGCTTGTTTGAGGGTCCCCCTAGCAATCAGCCCCAGCATTTT
CASSLFEGPPSNQPQHF
>TRBD1|few|14|TRBV10-2|TRBJ2-7
TGCGCCAGCAGGGTCGGACAGGGTCTCTACGAGCAGTACTTC
CASRVGQGLYEQYF
>-|few|12|TRBV27|TRBJ2-2
TGTGCCAGCAGTTATATCACCGGGGAGCTGTTTTTT
CASSYITGELFF
>-|few|15|TRBV11-2|TRBJ2-2
TGTGCCAGCAGCCCCCAGCGAGGGCACACCGGGGAGCTGTTTTTT
CASSPQRGHTGELFF
>-|-|14|TRBV28|TRBJ1-1
TGTGCCAGCAGTTTAAGTTACGGGAACACTGAAGCTTTCTTT
CASSLSYGNTEAFF
>-|-|15|TRBV9|TRBJ2-2
TGTGCCAGCAGCGTAACAGGGATTTCCACCGGGGAGCTGTTTTTT
CASSVTGISTGELFF
>-|-|14|TRBV2|TRBJ2-1
TGTGCCAGAAGGGGACTGACCTCGTACGATGAGCAGTTCTTC
CARRGLTSYDEQFF
>-|-|14|TRBV29-1|TRBJ1-1
TGCAGCGCCGAGGGGGTGAGGGCGGGCACTGAAGCTTTCTTT
CSAEGVRAGTEAFF
>-|-|11|TRBV20-1|TRBJ2-1
TGCAGTGCCAGCTATAGGGATGAGCAGTTCTTC
CSASYRDEQFF
>TRBD1|-|15|TRBV27|TRBJ2-2
TGTGCCAGCAACCCGACAGGGGGCGGCACCGGGGAGCTGTTTTTT
CASNPTGGGTGELFF
>-|few|14|TRBV7-9|TRBJ2-3
TGTGCCAGTAGGGAGTTTGGATCCACAGATACGCAGTATTTT
CASREFGSTDTQYF
>TRBD1|-|15|TRBV5-6|TRBJ1-2
TGTGCCAGCAGCTTGGCCGGACAGGATTTCTATGGCTACACCTTC
CASSLAGQDFYGYTF